The clone carrying this T cell receptor beta chain was detected ten times or more. This specimen belongs to a study of T cells in Graves' hyperthyroidism and ophthalmopathy. Any patient presenting with uncontrolled infection, other autoimmune disease, pregnancy or lactation was left out. RNA transcripts served as the template for amplifying TCR beta CDR3 regions. Initially, a first-round RT-PCR of the TCR CDR3 employed the HTBI primer set. TCRdb fed the multiplex PCR reads into MiXCR, producing one record per CDR3 protein. The sample shows approximately 400,000 distinct CDR3 sequences, more than 12% of them seen only once. Germline values: CDR1 SNHLY, CDR2 FYNNEI. The CDR3 length is 14 residues. J lost 7 bases, V lost 8 bases, and 9 bases had no gene match.

This rearrangement joins TRBV2 to TRBJ2-1, with 9 bases lining up with TRBD1. The receptor comes from a man aged 45-60 years with Graves' ophthalmopathy. Sequenced material: blood. The CDR3 bases are TGTGCCAGCCTGAAGGACAGGGGTCGGAATGAGCAGTTCTTC. Translation: CASLKDRGRNEQFF.